These T cell receptor beta chains were read from a single sample in a study of T cell responses to AZD1222 COVID-19 vaccine. TCRdb's table, derived via immunoSEQ multiplex PCR, lists solely in-frame clones and lacks some. The table lists around 130,000 clones, around 90% of them singletons, with around 8% in the top ten. Specimen: peripheral blood, collected on day 0 of AZD1222 vaccination. These receptors all come from an adult in good health. The CDR3 runs from the conserved cysteine through the conserved F or W. D genes are given only for firm matches. Some rows mark clone size as missing; the rest say once, few, many or name a class of expanded clone.

J,length,V,D,size,DNA,CDR3
TRBJ2-7,14,TRBV19,NA,NA,TGTGCCAGTAGTCCCCAGGGCCAACCCTACGAGCAGTACTTC,CASSPQGQPYEQYF
TRBJ1-2,12,TRBV29-1,NA,NA,TGCAGCGTTGTAACACCGTCCCTAGGCTACACCTTC,CSVVTPSLGYTF
TRBJ1-3,17,TRBV4-1,NA,NA,TGCGCCAGCAGCCAAGAAAAAATAAGGAGCTCTGGAAACACCATATATTTT,CASSQEKIRSSGNTIYF
TRBJ2-5,15,TRBV5-4,TRBD1,NA,TGTGCCAGCAACCAGGGGGCGCCGAGTCGAGAGACCCAGTACTTC,CASNQGAPSRETQYF
TRBJ2-3,14,TRBV25-1,NA,NA,TGTGCCAGCAGTGATCCACTCTCTGGAGGTACGCAGTATTTT,CASSDPLSGGTQYF
TRBJ2-7,12,TRBV14,NA,NA,TGTGCCAGCAGCCAAGTAGTTCCCGAGCAGTACTTC,CASSQVVPEQYF
TRBJ2-7,13,TRBV6-5,NA,NA,TGTGCCAGCAGACCAGGACAGACCTACGAGCAGTACTTC,CASRPGQTYEQYF
TRBJ1-3,17,TRBV2,TRBD1,once,TGTGCCAGCAGACCGAACCAGGGGGCGCCGGTAGGAAACACCATATATTTT,CASRPNQGAPVGNTIYF
TRBJ1-2,13,TRBV12-3/TRBV12-4,TRBD1,NA,TGTGCCAGCAGTCTCCAGGGGGCTGATGGCTACACCTTC,CASSLQGADGYTF
TRBJ1-4,14,TRBV2,NA,NA,TGTGCCACCCAAGAGACGGACAGAAATGAAAAACTGTTTTTT,CATQETDRNEKLFF
TRBJ1-2,13,TRBV12-3/TRBV12-4,NA,NA,TGTGCCAGCAGTCCAGGGTTCCCCTATGGCTACACCTTC,CASSPGFPYGYTF
TRBJ1-1,15,TRBV11-2,TRBD1,once,TGTGCCAGCAGGGCAATAGGGGGCAAGAACACTGAAGCTTTCTTT,CASRAIGGKNTEAFF
TRBJ2-3,15,TRBV30,NA,NA,TGTGCCTGGAGGAGTTTGGCAACTAGCACAGATACGCAGTATTTT,CAWRSLATSTDTQYF
TRBJ1-5,15,TRBV7-2,NA,once,TGTGCCAGCAGCCACACCGGAACCGGGGGGCAGCCCCAGCATTTT,CASSHTGTGGQPQHF
TRBJ2-7,11,TRBV20-1,NA,NA,TGCAGTGCTAGGAACACCTACGAGCAGTACTTC,CSARNTYEQYF
TRBJ1-5,14,TRBV19,NA,NA,TGTGCCAGTAGTATAGAAGTCTCTGGGGGGCCCCAGCATTTT,CASSIEVSGGPQHF
TRBJ1-2,18,TRBV4-1,NA,NA,TGCGCCAGCAGCCAGGTGGCCGGGGGGGGGAGTCGCTACTATGGCTACACCTTC,CASSQVAGGGSRYYGYTF
TRBJ1-4,14,TRBV10-3,TRBD1,NA,TGTGCCATCAGTGAGTCGCTGACAGGGGAAAAACTGTTTTTT,CAISESLTGEKLFF
TRBJ2-1,14,TRBV5-4,TRBD2,NA,TGTGCCAGCAGGACTAGCGGGAGGGCCAATGAGCAGTTCTTC,CASRTSGRANEQFF
TRBJ2-5,16,TRBV6-5,NA,NA,TGTGCCAGCAGTTACTCCCACCTTTCAGGGGATCGAACCCAGTACTTC,CASSYSHLSGDRTQYF
TRBJ1-3,12,TRBV29-1,NA,NA,TGCAGCGTTGGACACTCTGGAAACACCATATATTTT,CSVGHSGNTIYF
TRBJ1-6,16,TRBV5-1,TRBD1,NA,TGCGCCAGCAGCGCCGACAGGGTACGGGGTGATTCACCCCTCCACTTT,CASSADRVRGDSPLHF
TRBJ2-7,14,TRBV10-3,TRBD1,NA,TGTGCCACCCAGGGGGACCGACCCTCCTACGAGCAGTACTTC,CATQGDRPSYEQYF
TRBJ1-1,14,TRBV6-5,NA,NA,TGTGCCAGCAGGCTTCCCCACCTGAACACTGAAGCTTTCTTT,CASRLPHLNTEAFF
TRBJ2-5,15,TRBV28,TRBD1,NA,TGTGCCAGCAGTTCCGGGACAGGGGTTGGGGAGACCCAGTACTTC,CASSSGTGVGETQYF
TRBJ2-1,15,TRBV5-1,NA,NA,TGCGCCAGCAGCCGAGACGGGAGCTCCTACAATGAGCAGTTCTTC,CASSRDGSSYNEQFF
TRBJ1-4,14,TRBV28,NA,NA,TGTGCCAGCAGCCAGACACAACCCGGTGAAAAACTGTTTTTT,CASSQTQPGEKLFF
TRBJ1-1,16,TRBV7-9,TRBD1,NA,TGTGCCAGCAGCTTAGGGGCAGGGGGCGGAAACACTGAAGCTTTCTTT,CASSLGAGGGNTEAFF
TRBJ2-1,14,TRBV5-5,NA,NA,TGTGCCAGCAGCTTGGGCGATAGGGGTAATGAGCAGTTCTTC,CASSLGDRGNEQFF
TRBJ2-7,13,TRBV6-5,NA,once,TGTGCCAGCAGTTCGGCAGGTTACTACGAGCAGTACTTC,CASSSAGYYEQYF
TRBJ1-1,15,TRBV18,NA,NA,TGTGCCAGCTCACCCGCAGGGTCGAGGAACACTGAAGCTTTCTTT,CASSPAGSRNTEAFF
TRBJ2-7,14,TRBV6-5,NA,NA,TGTGCCAGCACCTCCGCGGGACAGAATTACGAGCAGTACTTC,CASTSAGQNYEQYF
TRBJ2-1,16,TRBV11-3,TRBD1,NA,TGTGCCAGCAGCTTAGTTGCAGGACAGGGGAACAATGAGCAGTTCTTC,CASSLVAGQGNNEQFF
TRBJ2-7,14,TRBV5-4,TRBD2,NA,TGTGCCAGCAGCTCCGGACTAGCATCCTACGAGCAGTACTTC,CASSSGLASYEQYF
TRBJ2-2,17,TRBV15,TRBD2,once,TGTGCCACCAGCAGGGTGGGAGCGGGAGTAGGGACCGGGGAGCTGTTTTTT,CATSRVGAGVGTGELFF
TRBJ2-3,18,TRBV10-3,TRBD2,NA,TGTGCCATCAGTGAGTCACCTGGGGCTAGCGGGAGGGCCGCTACGCAGTATTTT,CAISESPGASGRAATQYF
TRBJ2-2,16,TRBV7-2,NA,once,TGTGCCAGCAGCTCCCATCCACTCGCGAACACCGGGGAGCTGTTTTTT,CASSSHPLANTGELFF
TRBJ2-7,14,TRBV6-5,NA,NA,TGTGCCAGCGGCAGGGACCGGTCGCCCTACGAGCAGTACTTC,CASGRDRSPYEQYF
TRBJ2-3,16,TRBV21-1,NA,NA,TGTGCCAGCATCCAAGAGGGAATAGGGTACACAGATACGCAGTATTTT,CASIQEGIGYTDTQYF
TRBJ2-5,17,TRBV15,TRBD2,once,TGTGCCACCAGCAGATATACTAGCGGGGGGCTACAAGAGACCCAGTACTTC,CATSRYTSGGLQETQYF
TRBJ2-3,17,TRBV5-1,TRBD2,NA,TGCGCCAGCAGCTTGGCGGAAGCGGGGGCGACCCGGGATACGCAGTATTTT,CASSLAEAGATRDTQYF